The 26 T cell receptor beta chains reported below all come from one sample, sequenced in a study of T cell changes during pregnancy in multiple sclerosis. Clones were read by immunoSEQ multiplex PCR, and TCRdb kept only the in-frame ones, dropping some. The table lists approximately 70,000 clones, 91% of them singletons, with around 0.7% in the top ten. Sequencing was performed on peripheral blood, taken in the third trimester of pregnancy. Receptors originate from a female donor in good health, enrolled as a control in a pregnancy study.

This clone was picked up one time. The chain carries TRBV27 and TRBJ1-1, with unresolved D. The CDR3 length is 15 residues. V lost 6 bases, J lost 4 bases, and 18 bases lay in between. Germline V gene lookup returns CDR1 MNHEY and CDR2 SMNVEV (reference sequence). The CDR3 sequence: CASSPSRYSGTEAFF. In DNA, the CDR3 is TGTGCCAGCAGCCCCTCCAGGTACTCCGGCACTGAAGCTTTCTTT.

The V gene is TRBV30, the J gene TRBJ2-1; TRBD2 matches at 10 bases. There are 15 residues in the CDR3. The germline V gene has CDR1 GTSNPN and CDR2 SVGIG (reference sequence). V lost 4 bases and J lost 5; bases outside the gene matches: 8. DNA of the CDR3: TGTGCCTGGACCATTCAAGGACTAGCGGACAATGAGCAGTTCTTC. It specifies CAWTIQGLADNEQFF.

This rearrangement joins TRBV5-4 to TRBJ1-6; the match to TRBD1 covers 9 bases. V shed 4 bases and J 1 base; nucleotides not matched to a gene: 9. The germline gives CDR1 SGHNT, CDR2 YYREEE (reference sequence). This CDR3 contains 18 residues. The CDR3, as DNA: TGTGCCAGCAGCGAGCAACAGGGGGCTGGGTCCTATAATTCACCCCTCCACTTT. As protein: CASSEQQGAGSYNSPLHF.

The chain carries TRBV7-2 and TRBJ2-1; TRBD2 might be the D (5 bases). Per germline, CDR1 SGHTA and CDR2 FQGNSA. The length of the CDR3 is 15 residues. Trimming shortened V by 4 bases and J by 8 bases, and 18 bases separated the two germline ends. CDR3 loop: CASSSQPTRSHEQFF. CDR3 bases: TGTGCCAGCAGCTCTCAACCAACTAGGAGTCATGAGCAGTTCTTC.

This sequence joins TRBV7-2 and TRBJ1-1, with D possibly matching TRBD1 (6 bases). V was shortened by 8 bases and J by 12 bases, with 16 bases between the two germline ends. CDR1 and CDR2 from the germline V gene are SGHTA and FQGNSA. This CDR3 region has 11 residues. In nucleotides, the CDR3 is TGTGCCAGCCGGGTAGGGGGAAATACTTTCTTT. Translating gives CASRVGGNTFF. Full variable domain (rest looked up from reference TRBV7-2 and TRBJ1-1): GAGVSQSPSNKVTEKGKDVELRCDPISGHTALYWYRQSLGQGLEFLIYFQGNSAPDKSGLPSDRFSAERTGGSVSTLTIQRTQQEDSAVYLCASRVGGNTFFGQGTRLTVV.

The J gene is TRBJ2-1, the V gene TRBV25-1; 10 nucleotides line up with TRBD2. Germline V CDR1 and CDR2: MGHDK, SYGVNS. V lost 3 bases to trimming and J lost 2 bases; unmatched junction nucleotides: 7. The CDR3 length is 17 residues. The CDR3 DNA sequence: TGTGCCAGCAGTGACCCCCTAGCGGGAGACACCTACAATGAGCAGTTCTTC. Protein sequence: CASSDPLAGDTYNEQFF. The full variable domain, rest sourced from reference TRBV25-1 and TRBJ2-1, is EADIYQTPRYLVIGTGKKITLECSQTMGHDKMYWYQQDPGMELHLIHYSYGVNSTEKGDLSSESTVSRIRTEHFPLTLESARPSHTSQYLCASSDPLAGDTYNEQFFGPGTRLTVL.

The rearrangement links TRBV25-1 to TRBJ1-1, with TRBD1 matching over 7 bases. Trimming took 4 bases from V and 4 from J; bases not matched to a gene: 18. The germline V gene has CDR1 MGHDK and CDR2 SYGVNS. The CDR3 extends over 18 amino acids. This CDR3 reads CASSGPIPYAGGGTEAFF. As DNA, the CDR3 is TGTGCCAGCAGTGGTCCGATCCCCTACGCAGGGGGAGGCACTGAAGCTTTCTTT.

This chain joins TRBV9 and TRBJ2-3, with no clear D. V was clipped by 1 base and J by 2 bases, with 17 bases between them. Germline V gene sequence: CDR1 SGDLS, CDR2 YYNGEE. The CDR3 covers 17 residues. CDR3 residues: CASSVSLGKAITDTQYF. The CDR3 DNA follows: TGTGCCAGCAGCGTAAGTCTGGGCAAAGCCATCACAGATACGCAGTATTTT.

The chain uses TRBV5-1 and TRBJ2-2; TRBD2 is a possible D gene (6 bases). The CDR3 consists of 16 residues. CDR1 SGHRS and CDR2 YFSETQ come from the germline V gene. With 0 bases removed from V and 4 bases from J, the gap between germline ends came to 13 bases. CDR3 bases: TGCGCCAGCAGCTTGGCCGGGGGATCGCGCACCGGGGAGCTGTTTTTT. Translating it yields CASSLAGGSRTGELFF.

This sequence joins TRBV5-1 and TRBJ2-5; D unresolved. Trimming removed 0 bases at V and 5 bases at J, with 8 bases between. Germline CDR1 and CDR2: SGHRS and YFSETQ. The CDR3 loop spans 13 amino acids. This chain's CDR3 is CASSLGQAETQYF. The CDR3 nucleotides are TGCGCCAGCAGCTTGGGGCAGGCCGAGACCCAGTACTTC.

This clone was seen just once. The chain joins TRBV2 to TRBJ1-5; D is ambiguous. The CDR3 is 13 amino acids. Germline V gene lookup returns CDR1 SNHLY and CDR2 FYNNEI. Deletions cut 3 bases from V and 7 bases from J, with 10 bases between. Here the CDR3 reads CASSEERPQPQHF. The CDR3 DNA sequence: TGTGCCAGCAGTGAGGAGAGACCGCAGCCCCAGCATTTT.

V gene TRBV7-2 combines with J gene TRBJ2-1, with TRBD2 identical over 9 bases. This CDR3 contains 16 residues. Germline-derived CDR1 and CDR2 are SGHTA and FQGNSA. Unmatched junction bases numbered 10, after V lost 7 bases and J lost 3 bases. In nucleotides, the CDR3 is TGTGCCAGCACCACACCGACTAGCGGAAACTACAATGAGCAGTTCTTC. Protein product: CASTTPTSGNYNEQFF.

V usage is TRBV19 and J usage is TRBJ2-3; 10 positions agree with TRBD1. Germline V gene sequence: CDR1 LNHDA, CDR2 SQIVND (reference sequence). V was clipped by 5 bases and J by 3 bases; unmatched bases: 11. CDR3 length: 17 amino acids. The CDR3 protein is CASSVPRGTGATDTQYF. The CDR3 DNA is TGTGCCAGTAGTGTCCCCCGAGGGACAGGGGCTACAGATACGCAGTATTTT.

This chain links TRBV6-6 with TRBJ1-3; D might be TRBD1 (6 bases). The CDR3 totals 15 residues. The germline V and J ends were trimmed by 0 bases and 4 bases, with 10 bases remaining between them. Per the germline V gene, CDR1 is MNHNY and CDR2 is SVGAGI (reference sequence). CDR3 protein: CASSYSDRRGNTIYF. DNA for the CDR3: TGTGCCAGCAGTTACTCCGACAGGAGAGGAAACACCATATATTTT.

J is TRBJ2-5 and V is TRBV4-1; 10 bases match TRBD2. The CDR3 loop spans 16 amino acids. V trimming: 1 base; J trimming: 3 bases; junction bases outside the gene matches: 5. Per the germline V gene, CDR1 is MGHRA and CDR2 is YSYEKL. Here the CDR3 reads CASSQVPSGGEETQYF. DNA for the CDR3: TGCGCCAGCAGCCAAGTCCCTAGCGGGGGAGAAGAGACCCAGTACTTC.

The chain has TRBV7-2 and TRBJ2-4, with D hard to call. This CDR3 has 16 residues. Trimming pared 1 base from V and 0 bases from J, leaving 10 bases between. The V gene's germline CDR1 is SGHTA and CDR2 FQGNSA. The CDR3 DNA reads TGTGCCAGCAGCTTAGAGGTGGGCTTAGCCAAAAACATTCAGTACTTC. Amino acid sequence: CASSLEVGLAKNIQYF. The full variable domain, in which reference TRBV7-2 and TRBJ2-4 provide the parts outside the CDR3, is GAGVSQSPSNKVTEKGKDVELRCDPISGHTALYWYRQSLGQGLEFLIYFQGNSAPDKSGLPSDRFSAERTGGSVSTLTIQRTQQEDSAVYLCASSLEVGLAKNIQYFGAGTRLSVL.

The V and J genes are TRBV7-2 and TRBJ1-1; 9 bases match TRBD1. The germline CDR1 and CDR2 sequences are SGHTA and FQGNSA. The CDR3 loop spans 14 amino acids. V lost 5 bases, J lost 4 bases, and 5 bases stayed unmatched. CDR3 sequence (DNA): TGTGCCAGCAGCCCTCGGACAGGGGCCACTGAAGCTTTCTTT. Its protein is CASSPRTGATEAFF.

This chain links TRBV7-8 with TRBJ2-5, with 7 bases aligning to TRBD1. Trimming cost V 3 bases and J 5 bases; bases outside gene matches: 12. Germline V gives CDR1 SGHVS, CDR2 FQNEAQ. This CDR3 region has 16 residues. CDR3 in DNA: TGTGCCAGCAGCTTCGGGACAGAAAATTTCGGGGAGACCCAGTACTTC. Its translation is CASSFGTENFGETQYF.

This chain uses TRBV4-2 with TRBJ1-2, with D hard to call. Germline V CDR1 and CDR2: LGHNA, YNFKEQ. This CDR3 contains 15 residues. V shed 1 base and J shed 4 bases, with 13 bases lying between them. CDR3 in DNA: TGTGCCAGCAGCCAAGTATACGGGAGTCGCTATGGCTACACCTTC. Its protein is CASSQVYGSRYGYTF.

The V gene is TRBV6-5, the J gene TRBJ2-1; 7 positions match TRBD2. The CDR3 loop spans 16 amino acids. CDR1 is MNHEY, CDR2 SVGAGI, per germline. V trimming: 3 bases; J trimming: 2 bases; junction bases outside the gene matches: 7. In DNA, the CDR3 is TGTGCCAGCAGTTATACAAGCGGGGTCGCCTACAATGAGCAGTTCTTC. Amino acids: CASSYTSGVAYNEQFF.

V is TRBV15 and J is TRBJ2-3; 7 bases are a match to TRBD1. Per the germline V gene, CDR1 is LNHNV and CDR2 is YYDKDF (reference sequence). The V and J ends lost 0 bases and 4 bases, in that order; junction bases with no gene match: 4. The CDR3 contains 15 residues. The DNA for the CDR3 is TGTGCCACCAGCAGAGAGATGCAGGGGGCAGATACGCAGTATTTT. This sequence encodes CATSREMQGADTQYF. Drawing the rest from reference TRBV15 and TRBJ2-3, the complete variable domain is DAMVIQNPRYQVTQFGKPVTLSCSQTLNHNVMYWYQQKSSQAPKLLFHYYDKDFNNEADTPDNFQSRRPNTSFCFLDIRSPGLGDTAMYLCATSREMQGADTQYFGPGTRLTVL.

This clone was counted between two and nine times. The rearrangement uses TRBV4-1 and TRBJ2-7; possibly TRBD1 for D (6 bases). The CDR3 spans 15 residues. Trimming left V 1 base short and J 4 bases short, with 14 bases between. Germline V gene sequence: CDR1 MGHRA, CDR2 YSYEKL. CDR3 sequence (DNA): TGCGCCAGCAGCCAAGCGCGACAGGAGATTTACGAGCAGTACTTC. This translates into CASSQARQEIYEQYF.

The chain uses TRBV7-9 and TRBJ2-7; TRBD2 matches at 12 bases. This CDR3 has 15 amino acids. The V gene's germline CDR1 is SEHNR and CDR2 FQNEAQ (reference sequence). Trimming at V came to 5 bases and at J to 4 bases, leaving 6 bases not matched to a gene. The CDR3 here is CASSTSSGRVYEQYF. CDR3 bases: TGTGCCAGCAGCACCTCTAGCGGGAGGGTATACGAGCAGTACTTC.

The chain links TRBV9 to TRBJ2-7; D is possibly TRBD1 (6 bases). Germline V gene lookup returns CDR1 SGDLS and CDR2 YYNGEE. The V end lost 2 bases, the J end lost 3 bases, and 15 bases lay between the germline ends. This CDR3 has 15 amino acids. The CDR3 DNA reads TGTGCCAGCAGCGTCCACAGGGTAGGGATCTACGAGCAGTACTTC. Amino acid sequence: CASSVHRVGIYEQYF.

The chain combines TRBV19 with TRBJ1-2; D unclear. V was cut by 8 bases and J by 7 bases, with 20 bases left in between. CDR1 LNHDA and CDR2 SQIVND come from the germline V gene (reference sequence). CDR3 size: 14 residues. The CDR3 sequence is CASLRVVTDGGYTF. The CDR3 region has the DNA TGTGCCAGTCTGCGGGTCGTAACCGATGGTGGCTACACCTTC.

The table lists this clone with a few counts. The chain uses TRBV28 and TRBJ1-1; possibly TRBD1 for D (5 bases). The V gene lost 5 bases and the J gene lost 3 bases, with 13 bases spanning the gap. Germline CDR1 reads MDHEN; CDR2 reads SYDVKM. This CDR3 has 14 residues. The CDR3 protein is CASSGDTGYTEAFF. The CDR3 nucleotides are TGTGCCAGCAGTGGGGATACAGGCTACACTGAAGCTTTCTTT.